The 22 T cell receptor beta chains reported below all come from one sample, sequenced in a study of blood T cells in healthy people across ages. A sample-barcoded 5' primer and a J-beta primer mix were used in a second PCR of roughly 7 to 11 cycles. TCRdb ran MiXCR on the 5' RACE reads and lists one entry per CDR3 protein. The sample consists of roughly 1.5 million distinct CDR3 sequences, around 40% of them appearing once. Sequencing was performed on blood. These receptors were taken from a woman aged 18-35 years in good health.

This clonotype was found a few times. The chain has TRBV11-2 and TRBJ2-5, with a weak D call TRBD2 (6 bases). From germline, CDR1 is SGHAT and CDR2 FQNNGV. Trimming shortened V by 4 bases and J by 1 base, and 13 bases separated the two germline ends. This CDR3 has 15 residues. CDR3 sequence reads: CASSSPASVQETQYF. The CDR3 nucleotides are TGTGCCAGCAGCTCCCCGGCTAGCGTCCAAGAGACCCAGTACTTC. The variable domain in full, with the rest retrieved from reference TRBV11-2 and TRBJ2-5, is EAGVAQSPRYKIIEKRQSVAFWCNPISGHATLYWYQQILGQGPKLLIQFQNNGVVDDSQLPKDRFSAERLKGVDSTLKIQPAKLEDSAVYLCASSSPASVQETQYFGPGTRLLVL.

This rearrangement joins TRBV4-1 to TRBJ1-4; the match to TRBD1 covers 7 bases. V lost 3 bases to trimming and J lost 6 bases; unmatched junction nucleotides: 7. The germline V gene encodes CDR1 MGHRA and CDR2 YSYEKL. There are 15 residues in the CDR3. CDR3 in amino acids: CASSHLDRDHEKLFF. DNA for the CDR3: TGCGCCAGCAGCCACCTCGACAGGGACCATGAAAAACTGTTTTTT.

The chain links TRBV12-3 or TRBV12-4 to TRBJ2-2; TRBD2 agrees at 9 bases. V lost 4 bases, J lost 6 bases, and 12 bases stayed unmatched. The CDR3 totals 17 residues. This CDR3 is CASSSKDVAGAAGELFF. The CDR3 DNA sequence: TGTGCCAGCAGTTCCAAGGACGTAGCGGGAGCTGCCGGGGAGCTGTTTTTT.

This clonotype occurred once. The chain combines TRBV12-3 or TRBV12-4 with TRBJ2-5; D ambiguous. V was trimmed by 5 bases and J by 11 bases, leaving 18 bases between them. The CDR3 totals 13 residues. CDR3 residues: CASSLTLEAEQYF. The CDR3 region has the DNA TGTGCCAGCAGTCTCACCCTAGAAGCTGAGCAGTACTTC.

The J gene is TRBJ1-3, the V gene TRBV29-1; D is unclear. The V end lost 4 bases, the J end lost 2 bases, and 18 bases lay between the germline ends. Germline assignment: CDR1 SQVTM and CDR2 ANQGSEA. This CDR3 is 16 amino acids long. The CDR3 loop is CSVGETGLQAGNTIYF. CDR3 DNA: TGCAGCGTTGGGGAGACCGGGCTTCAGGCTGGAAACACCATATATTTT.

CDR3 sequence (DNA): TGTGCCAGCAGTTTCACCGGGACAGGCATCAGCTACACCTTC. Translated: CASSFTGTGISYTF. The rearrangement links TRBV12-3 or TRBV12-4 to TRBJ1-2; 8 positions match TRBD1. This CDR3 has 14 amino acids. V gave up 3 bases and J gave up 9 bases; unmatched junction bases: 9.

This clonotype has a handful of counts. The CDR3 DNA is TGTGCCAGCAGTTTATCGGCGGGAGGCCTCTACAATGAGCAGTTCTTC. Its protein product is CASSLSAGGLYNEQFF. The chain is built from TRBV27 and TRBJ2-1; 8 nucleotides line up with TRBD2. CDR3 length: 16 residues. V lost 0 bases and J lost 3; bases outside the gene matches: 4. Germline V gives CDR1 MNHEY, CDR2 SMNVEV (reference sequence).

The chain couples TRBV6-2 or TRBV6-3 to TRBJ2-6; 9 bases match TRBD2. Germline assignment: CDR1 MNHEY and CDR2 SVGEGT. The CDR3 contains 19 residues. With V trimmed by 2 bases and J by 0 bases, 8 bases remained unmatched. The CDR3 nucleotides are TGTGCCAGCAGTTACGGGCGGCTAGCGGGGCACTCTGGGGCCAACGTCCTGACTTTC. This gives the protein CASSYGRLAGHSGANVLTF.

The V gene is TRBV2, the J gene TRBJ2-7; 8 nucleotides match TRBD2. CDR3 length: 15 residues. Germline-derived CDR1 and CDR2 are SNHLY and FYNNEI. Trimming cost V 5 bases and J 0 bases; bases outside gene matches: 6. The CDR3 loop reads CASSFGRDGSYEQYF. CDR3 nucleotide sequence: TGTGCCAGCAGTTTCGGGAGGGACGGCTCCTACGAGCAGTACTTC.

The rearrangement joins TRBV5-1 to TRBJ2-5; D is tentatively TRBD1 or TRBD2 (5 bases each). Trimming pared 4 bases from V and 1 base from J, leaving 11 bases between. The CDR3 runs to 14 residues. Germline V lookup: CDR1 SGHRS, CDR2 YFSETQ. The CDR3 DNA sequence: TGCGCCAGCAGCCCACGGGACGGCCAAGAGACCCAGTACTTC. Its translation is CASSPRDGQETQYF.

This clonotype has just a few counts. The chain combines TRBV29-1 with TRBJ1-4, with D hard to call. The germline V and J ends were trimmed by 4 bases and 5 bases, with 14 bases remaining between them. Germline-derived CDR1 and CDR2 are SQVTM and ANQGSEA. The CDR3 runs to 14 residues. CDR3 sequence: CSVALHGKNEKLFF. The CDR3 DNA reads TGCAGCGTTGCCCTCCATGGAAAGAATGAAAAACTGTTTTTT.

This clonotype turned up a few times. V gene TRBV11-2 combines with J gene TRBJ2-7; a weak D match, TRBD1 (6 bases). V was clipped by 2 bases and J by 3 bases, with 20 bases between them. Germline CDR1 reads SGHAT; CDR2 reads FQNNGV. The CDR3 totals 17 residues. DNA for the CDR3: TGTGCCAGCAGCTTAACGGGAAACAGGGCCTCCTTCTACGAGCAGTACTTC. This gives the protein CASSLTGNRASFYEQYF.

Only one count was recorded for this clonotype. The chain recombines TRBV28 with TRBJ1-2, with TRBD1 as a possible D gene (5 bases). Germline CDR1 and CDR2: MDHEN and SYDVKM. V dropped 5 bases and J dropped 7 bases, with 17 bases sitting between them. This CDR3 has 14 amino acids. CDR3: CASSVNGGVFGYTF. CDR3 coding DNA: TGTGCCAGCAGTGTAAACGGGGGGGTTTTTGGCTACACCTTC.

This clonotype was picked up a small number of times. This chain joins TRBV30 and TRBJ1-4; no reliable D call. Germline V gives CDR1 GTSNPN, CDR2 SVGIG (reference sequence). The CDR3 spans 13 residues. V lost 4 bases to trimming and J lost 3 bases, with 9 bases between them. The DNA for the CDR3 is TGTGCCTGGACTGGGGTATCTAATGAAAAACTGTTTTTT. It encodes CAWTGVSNEKLFF.

CDR3 coding DNA: TGTGCCAGCAGCACCCAGGGGGGAAATGAAAAACTGTTTTTT. It specifies CASSTQGGNEKLFF. This chain uses TRBV28 with TRBJ1-4, with 7 bases aligning to TRBD1. Germline assignment: CDR1 MDHEN and CDR2 SYDVKM. V was clipped by 6 bases and J by 5 bases; unmatched bases: 6. This CDR3 is built from 14 residues.

The rearrangement links TRBV5-8 to TRBJ2-7, with D tentatively TRBD1 (7 bases). CDR3 length equals 17 residues. V lost 0 bases and J lost 7, with 23 bases in between. The germline gives CDR1 SGHTS, CDR2 YDEGEE. The DNA of the CDR3 is TGTGCCAGCAGCTTGGAGGCAGGGGGGTTAGCGCTGGATGAGCAGTACTTC. This translates into CASSLEAGGLALDEQYF.

V usage is TRBV5-1 and J usage is TRBJ2-7; 7 nucleotides match TRBD2. This CDR3 is 14 amino acids long. The J segment lost 3 bases and the V segment lost 5 bases, leaving 8 bases of the junction unmatched. Germline V gene data show CDR1 as SGHRS and CDR2 as YFSETQ. The CDR3 spells CASRGGSEDYEQYF. The CDR3 DNA follows: TGCGCCAGCAGAGGCGGGAGCGAAGACTACGAGCAGTACTTC.

In the case of this clonotype: Sequence at one end of the junction differs from germline and may be a read error. V is TRBV15 and J is TRBJ2-3, with 14 bases identical to TRBD2. Per the germline V gene, CDR1 is LNHNV and CDR2 is YYDKDF (reference sequence). The CDR3 covers 19 residues. Here the CDR3 reads CATSTNPMGLAGDTDTRYF. The CDR3 DNA reads TGTGCCACCAGCACAAACCCTATGGGACTAGCGGGGGACACAGATACGCGGTATTTT.

This rearrangement joins TRBV27 to TRBJ1-4; possibly TRBD1 for D (5 bases). V was trimmed by 3 bases and J by 5 bases, leaving 13 bases between them. The CDR3 runs 15 residues. Germline CDR1 is MNHEY and CDR2 is SMNVEV (reference sequence). DNA of the CDR3: TGTGCCAGCAGTTTGTGGGGCGAATCCAATGAAAAACTGTTTTTT. Its translation: CASSLWGESNEKLFF. Together with reference TRBV27 and TRBJ1-4, the CDR3 gives the full variable domain: EAQVTQNPRYLITVTGKKLTVTCSQNMNHEYMSWYRQDPGLGLRQIYYSMNVEVTDKGDVPEGYKVSRKEKRNFPLILESPSPNQTSLYFCASSLWGESNEKLFFGSGTQLSVL.

The chain links TRBV7-6 to TRBJ1-3; 7 bases are a match to TRBD1. CDR3 length equals 14 residues. Germline lookup yields CDR1 SGHVS and CDR2 FNYEAQ. J lost 0 bases, V lost 11 bases, and 7 bases had no gene match. CDR3 loop: CASGGTNSGNTIYF. The CDR3, as DNA: TGTGCCTCAGGGGGAACGAACTCTGGAAACACCATATATTTT. The whole variable domain, filled in from reference TRBV7-6 and TRBJ1-3, reads GAGVSQSPRYKVTKRGQDVALRCDPISGHVSLYWYRQALGQGPEFLTYFNYEAQQDKSGLPNDRFSAERPEGSISTLTIQRTEQRDSAMYRCASGGTNSGNTIYFGEGSWLTVV.

The chain has TRBV9 and TRBJ2-1; D ambiguous. The CDR3 has 15 amino acids. The V gene's germline CDR1 is SGDLS and CDR2 YYNGEE. Trimming took off 3 bases at V and 1 base at J, with 11 bases between the two ends. The DNA of the CDR3 is TGTGCCAGCAGCGAATCTCCCCTTTCCTACAATGAGCAGTTCTTC. Translating gives CASSESPLSYNEQFF.

This clonotype has more than one count but fewer than ten. The rearrangement uses TRBV20-1 and TRBJ1-5; TRBD1 matches at 7 bases. Germline trimming cut 3 bases from V and 4 bases from J; bases unmatched to any gene: 6. Germline values: CDR1 DFQATT, CDR2 SNEGSKA (reference sequence). The CDR3 runs 14 residues. Here the CDR3 reads CSASRDRLNQPQHF. The CDR3 DNA follows: TGCAGTGCTAGCCGGGACAGACTTAATCAGCCCCAGCATTTT.